This TCR beta chain was identified in a study of response to subunit inactivated influenza vaccine. The CDR3 contains 15 residues. Germline V lookup: CDR1 MDHEN, CDR2 SYDVKM. V shed 8 bases and J shed 0 bases, with 14 bases lying between them. This clonotype came up many times. TCRdb ran MiXCR on the RT-PCR reads and lists one entry per CDR3 protein. The data contain about 570,000 distinct CDR3 sequences, around 10% of them singletons. The same sample was also studied in work on T cells expressing NK-cell markers. That study adds: A 5'RACE template switching approach incorporating UMIs was used to make TCR beta cDNA. As a fraction of CD8+ T cells, dominant NKG2C+ clonotypes reached about 1.0-7.5% in more than five donors.

The chain has TRBV28 and TRBJ2-4; D may be TRBD1 or TRBD2 (5 bases each). The sequence came from a man in his fifties or sixties who received an inactivated influenza vaccine. The sample was PBMCs from blood, taken on the day of vaccination. The CDR3 loop is CASSTWGIAKNIQYF. CDR3 nucleotide sequence: TGTGCCAGCTCCACCTGGGGGATAGCCAAAAACATTCAGTACTTC.